This T cell receptor beta chain appears in the sequencing data of a study of cytomegalovirus exposure and HLA in healthy donors. Study information: Drawn from HLA-typed donors, 80 million to 100 million unique TCRs were held in an early data release.

This clone was picked up one time. Researchers ran the PCR with 60 Vbeta and 13 Jbeta primers. Study processing details: Some 11 million of the roughly 80 million unique TCR beta chains counted in a later analysis were shared. Here immunoSEQ multiplex PCR was the method, and the copy in TCRdb shows in-frame clones only, minus some. That table supplies the V and J calls and clone size; D and trimming were determined from the DNA. This sample has about 160,000 clones; about 71% occur once, and the top ten carry over 2.5%. The receptor was derived from a woman aged 25 to 45 in good health and CMV-seronegative. Source material: PBMCs.

CDR3 residues: CASSPIIGQISGNTIYF. The CDR3 DNA is TGTGCCAGCAGCCCCATTATTGGACAAATCTCTGGAAACACCATATATTTT. The J gene is TRBJ1-3, the V gene TRBV7-9; TRBD1 is a possible D gene (5 bases). Per germline, CDR1 SEHNR and CDR2 FQNEAQ (reference sequence). The CDR3 totals 17 residues. V shed 5 bases and J shed 0 bases, with 17 bases lying between them.